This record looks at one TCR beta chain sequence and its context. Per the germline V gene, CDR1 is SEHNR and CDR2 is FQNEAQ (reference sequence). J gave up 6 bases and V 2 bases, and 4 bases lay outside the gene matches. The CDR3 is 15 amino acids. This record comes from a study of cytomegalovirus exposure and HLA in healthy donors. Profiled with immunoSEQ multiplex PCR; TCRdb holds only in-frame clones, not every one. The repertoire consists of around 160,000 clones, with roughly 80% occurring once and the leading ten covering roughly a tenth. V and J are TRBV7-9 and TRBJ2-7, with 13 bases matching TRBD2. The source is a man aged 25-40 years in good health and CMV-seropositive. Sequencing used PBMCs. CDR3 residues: CASSLIGTSGTEQYF. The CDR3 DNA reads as TGTGCCAGCAGCTTAATCGGGACTAGCGGGACCGAGCAGTACTTC.